This TCR beta chain was recovered during a study of blood T cell repertoires in COVID-19. Study at large: From T cells, B-cell-depleted T cells, or PBMCs came the material, which was cDNA or gDNA.

The germline gives CDR1 LGHNA, CDR2 YSLEER. V was shortened by 0 bases and J by 3 bases, with 8 bases between the two germline ends. This CDR3 is built from 15 residues. TCRdb keeps only in-frame clones here, not all; method: immunoSEQ multiplex PCR. In the table there are around 390,000 clones, around 87% of which are singletons. This receptor was taken from a woman aged 50 to 65 who had recovered from COVID-19. The chain joins TRBV4-3 to TRBJ2-2; TRBD2 might be the D (5 bases). The sequencing sample was made of PBMCs or T cells enriched from blood (not recorded which). As DNA, the CDR3 is TGCGCCAGCAGCCAAGATTGGCGGGACACCGGGGAGCTGTTTTTT. Its protein product is CASSQDWRDTGELFF.